Each of the 32 T cell receptor beta chains below was sequenced from the same sample in a study of OX40 agonist ivuxolimab in advanced cancers. TCRdb's table, derived via immunoSEQ multiplex PCR, lists solely in-frame clones and lacks some. The sample yields 67,000 or so clones, 88% seen once. Here the sequenced sample was CD4+ or CD8+ T cells sorted from blood, taken in a trial of the OX40 agonist ivuxolimab. The receptors shown here come from an adult with an advanced solid tumor such as melanoma, head and neck, liver or kidney cancer.

Here the CDR3 DNA reads TGTGCCAGCAGCCCCAGGGGCCGGACTGAAGCTTTCTTT. It codes for CASSPRGRTEAFF. This chain uses TRBV11-2 with TRBJ1-1; D is possibly TRBD1 (6 bases). The CDR3 runs to 13 residues. Trimming removed 5 bases at V and 5 bases at J, with 12 bases between. Germline V lookup: CDR1 SGHAT, CDR2 FQNNGV.

This clone was seen only once. The chain has TRBV6-5 and TRBJ2-7; D unresolved. The CDR3 consists of 13 residues. CDR1 is MNHEY, CDR2 SVGAGI, per germline. Trimming shortened V by 0 bases and J by 5 bases, and 8 bases separated the two germline ends. This chain's CDR3 is CASSYSGRHEQYF. DNA of the CDR3: TGTGCCAGCAGTTACTCGGGCCGCCACGAGCAGTACTTC.

CDR3 DNA: TGTGCCAGCTCACCAGAAGCCGGGACCCAGTACTTC. Amino acid sequence: CASSPEAGTQYF. This chain uses TRBV18 with TRBJ2-5; D gene unclear. V lost 2 bases and J 7 bases, leaving 8 bases between the germline ends. This CDR3 is 12 amino acids long. Germline CDR1 KGHSH, CDR2 LQKENI.

CDR3: CASSQDPGGFTDTQYF. CDR3 nucleotide sequence: TGTGCCAGCAGCCAAGATCCGGGGGGATTCACAGATACGCAGTATTTT. This chain connects TRBV14 to TRBJ2-3; 7 bases are shared with TRBD2. This CDR3 comprises 16 residues. The germline V gene encodes CDR1 SGHDN and CDR2 FVKESK. The V segment lost 0 bases and the J segment 2 bases; nucleotides outside the gene matches: 5.

The genes are TRBV7-2 and TRBJ2-5, with TRBD2 matching over 9 bases. This CDR3 has 14 amino acids. Germline V gene sequence: CDR1 SGHTA, CDR2 FQGNSA. Unmatched junction bases numbered 4, after V lost 3 bases and J lost 5 bases. In nucleotides, the CDR3 is TGTGCCAGCAGCTTGGCTAGCGGGGCTGAGACCCAGTACTTC. Residues: CASSLASGAETQYF.

The chain employs TRBV2 and TRBJ2-2; D not resolved. CDR1 SNHLY and CDR2 FYNNEI come from the germline V gene. The CDR3 runs 12 residues. Trimming left V 5 bases short and J 8 bases short, with 9 bases between. The CDR3 loop is CASSLPPGELFF. The CDR3 bases are TGTGCCAGCAGTCTACCCCCTGGGGAGCTGTTTTTT.

The chain is built from TRBV7-2 and TRBJ2-7; TRBD1 or TRBD2 may be the D gene (6 bases each). Germline values: CDR1 SGHTA, CDR2 FQGNSA. Trimming cost V 10 bases and J 0 bases, with 10 bases left between them. CDR3 length equals 12 residues. In DNA, the CDR3 is TGTGCCACGGGGGCCTCCTCCTACGAGCAGTACTTC. The encoded protein is CATGASSYEQYF.

The chain is built from TRBV11-2 and TRBJ2-7, with 8 bases lining up with TRBD1. Germline CDR1 SGHAT, CDR2 FQNNGV. The CDR3 spans 15 residues. Unmatched junction bases numbered 3, after V lost 0 bases and J lost 2 bases. The CDR3 reads CASSLERGQAYEQYF. The DNA of the CDR3 is TGTGCCAGCAGCTTAGAAAGGGGACAGGCCTACGAGCAGTACTTC.

This chain links TRBV7-2 with TRBJ1-3; 8 bases are a match to TRBD1. The CDR3 sequence is 16 residues long. V trimming: 5 bases; J trimming: 3 bases; junction bases outside the gene matches: 9. From germline, CDR1 is SGHTA and CDR2 FQGNSA. The CDR3 protein is CASSPLRGLDGNTIYF. Written as DNA, the CDR3 is TGTGCCAGCAGCCCGCTCAGGGGGCTTGATGGAAACACCATATATTTT.

The V call is TRBV7-9, the J call TRBJ1-1; no clear D. The V gene lost 11 bases and the J gene lost 1 base, with 14 bases spanning the gap. The CDR3 runs to 13 residues. Germline V CDR1 and CDR2: SEHNR, FQNEAQ (reference sequence). CDR3 DNA sequence: TGTGCCTCGCATTACCTGGGGAACACTGAAGCTTTCTTT. As protein: CASHYLGNTEAFF.

V is TRBV30 and J is TRBJ1-2; D is undetermined. V shed 0 bases and J shed 8 bases, with 7 bases lying between them. Per the germline V gene, CDR1 is GTSNPN and CDR2 is SVGIG (reference sequence). This CDR3 contains 11 residues. CDR3 DNA: TGTGCCTGGAGTGTAGGTAGGGGCTACACCTTC. Translating it yields CAWSVGRGYTF. The full variable domain, rest sourced from reference TRBV30 and TRBJ1-2, is SQTIHQWPATLVQPVGSPLSLECTVEGTSNPNLYWYRQAAGRGLQLLFYSVGIGQISSEVPQNLSASRPQDRQFILSSKKLLLSDSGFYLCAWSVGRGYTFGSGTRLTVV.

The chain combines TRBV7-2 with TRBJ1-2, with 10 bases identical to TRBD1. Trimming took 1 base from V and 4 from J; bases not matched to a gene: 3. In germline, CDR1 is SGHTA, CDR2 FQGNSA. The CDR3 loop spans 15 amino acids. The CDR3 here is CASSLGTGGTYGYTF. CDR3 DNA: TGTGCCAGCAGCTTAGGGACAGGGGGGACCTATGGCTACACCTTC.

The chain uses TRBV18 and TRBJ1-2; D ambiguous. Trimming cost V 2 bases and J 3 bases, with 7 bases left between them. The CDR3 has 13 residues. Germline CDR1 KGHSH, CDR2 LQKENI. CDR3: CASSPGRDYGYTF. As DNA, the CDR3 is TGTGCCAGCTCACCAGGAAGGGACTATGGCTACACCTTC.

Remarks on this clone: One end of the junction does not line up with germline, which may come from a read error. The chain links TRBV7-2 to TRBJ2-7; 7 bases align to TRBD1. CDR3 length equals 15 residues. Germline lookup yields CDR1 SGHTA and CDR2 FQGNSA. DNA for the CDR3: TGTGCCAGCAGCCCTGAGGGACAGACATATTACGCGCAGTACTTC. It yields the protein CASSPEGQTYYAQYF.

Remarks on this clone: The sample has other DNA sequences that encode this CDR3 too. The chain combines TRBV11-3 with TRBJ2-3; the D is unclear. This CDR3 has 14 residues. V lost 1 base to trimming and J lost 2 bases, with 7 bases between them. Germline CDR1 reads SGHNT; CDR2 reads YENEEA. CDR3 DNA: TGTGCCAGCAGCTTAGTGGCGTCCACAGATACGCAGTATTTT. It codes for CASSLVASTDTQYF.

The rearrangement links TRBV19 to TRBJ2-5; the match to TRBD1 covers 9 bases. This CDR3 is 17 amino acids long. Per the germline V gene, CDR1 is LNHDA and CDR2 is SQIVND (reference sequence). Trimming at V came to 0 bases and at J to 5 bases, leaving 10 bases not matched to a gene. CDR3 in amino acids: CASSIDTPGTGLETQYF. DNA for the CDR3: TGTGCCAGTAGTATAGACACCCCCGGGACAGGGTTGGAGACCCAGTACTTC.

The chain recombines TRBV5-5 with TRBJ2-2; D is ambiguous. Trimming shortened V by 3 bases and J by 2 bases, and 8 bases separated the two germline ends. Germline V CDR1 and CDR2: SGHKS, YYEKEE (reference sequence). The CDR3 consists of 14 residues. CDR3 sequence: CASSSNSNTGELFF. The DNA for the CDR3 is TGTGCCAGCAGCTCGAACAGCAACACCGGGGAGCTGTTTTTT.

With respect to this clone: Mismatch with germline at one junction end may stem from a read error. The genes are TRBV4-1 and TRBJ2-3; D is possibly TRBD1 or TRBD2 (5 bases each). Germline CDR1 and CDR2: MGHRA and YSYEKL. CDR3 length: 17 residues. The DNA for the CDR3 is TGCGTCAGCAGCCAAGATCCCCCCCCGGGACGCACAGATACGCAGTATTTT. Residues: CVSSQDPPPGRTDTQYF.

The chain is built from TRBV5-1 and TRBJ1-1; TRBD1 agrees at 8 bases. The V and J ends lost 4 bases and 4 bases, in that order; junction bases with no gene match: 3. This CDR3 contains 13 residues. The germline V gene encodes CDR1 SGHRS and CDR2 YFSETQ. The CDR3 DNA reads TGCGCCAGCAGCCAGGGGGCGGGCACTGAAGCTTTCTTT. This encodes CASSQGAGTEAFF.

The chain carries TRBV10-2 and TRBJ2-2; possible D gene TRBD1, 5 bases. Germline V gives CDR1 WSHSY, CDR2 SAAADI. The CDR3 is made up of 17 amino acids. Trimming stripped 3 bases from V and 4 bases from J, with 18 bases between. This CDR3 reads CASSDHLQGELTGELFF. Written as DNA, the CDR3 is TGCGCCAGCAGTGATCACCTACAAGGGGAACTCACCGGGGAGCTGTTTTTT.

This clone was detected once. This chain joins TRBV28 and TRBJ1-1; no reliable D call. This CDR3 has 13 residues. CDR1 is MDHEN and CDR2 is SYDVKM in the germline V gene. Trimming cost V 6 bases and J 8 bases, with 16 bases left between them. The CDR3 spells CASSLGPGAEAFF. In DNA, the CDR3 is TGTGCCAGCAGCTTAGGTCCGGGAGCCGAAGCTTTCTTT.

The chain combines TRBV7-2 with TRBJ1-5, with TRBD1 identical over 8 bases. The CDR3 length is 14 residues. V lost 4 bases to trimming and J lost 2 bases; unmatched junction nucleotides: 1. CDR1 SGHTA and CDR2 FQGNSA come from the germline V gene. The CDR3 DNA reads TGTGCCAGCAGCTCACAGGGGGGCAATCAGCCCCAGCATTTT. This gives the protein CASSSQGGNQPQHF.

V usage is TRBV30 and J usage is TRBJ2-1, with D perhaps matching TRBD2 (6 bases). Deletions cut 3 bases from V and 7 bases from J, with 16 bases between. The CDR3 length is 14 residues. Germline lookup yields CDR1 GTSNPN and CDR2 SVGIG (reference sequence). CDR3 nucleotides: TGTGCCTGGAGGGGTACGGGGCGGGATAATGAGCAGTTCTTC. Translated: CAWRGTGRDNEQFF.

This clone has a handful of counts. The CDR3 region has the DNA TGTGCCAGCAGCACCCCTGGGCGGGACAGCTCCTACAATGAGCAGTTCTTC. Encoded protein: CASSTPGRDSSYNEQFF. V is TRBV11-3 and J is TRBJ2-1; tentative D call: TRBD1 (7 bases). V lost 5 bases, J lost 0 bases, and 17 bases lay in between. Germline lookup yields CDR1 SGHNT and CDR2 YENEEA. This CDR3 is built from 17 residues.

V and J are TRBV6-1 and TRBJ2-3; tentative D call: TRBD1 (6 bases). The V gene's germline CDR1 is MNHNS and CDR2 SASEGT. Trimming pared 8 bases from V and 1 base from J, leaving 13 bases between. The CDR3 is made up of 14 amino acids. DNA of the CDR3: TGTGCCAGCCTCACAGGGTGGGGCACAGATACGCAGTATTTT. Translating gives CASLTGWGTDTQYF.

CDR3 sequence: CASSILAGAFYNEQFF. CDR3 coding DNA: TGTGCCAGCAGTATCCTAGCGGGGGCATTCTACAATGAGCAGTTCTTC. V and J are TRBV28 and TRBJ2-1; 10 bases match TRBD2. Germline CDR1 MDHEN, CDR2 SYDVKM. The ends lost 5 bases at V and 3 bases at J; junction bases unmatched: 7. The CDR3 loop spans 16 amino acids.

This chain links TRBV21-1 with TRBJ2-7; the table calls TRBD1, which could not be checked here. TRBV21-1 is noted as a pseudogene. The CDR3 sequence is 13 residues long. The chain's CDR3 is CASSKGTGYEQYF. Here the CDR3 DNA reads TGTGCCAGCAGCAAGGGGACAGGCTACGAGCAGTACTTC.

V is TRBV18 and J is TRBJ2-5; D may correspond to TRBD1 or TRBD2 (6 bases each). Trimming took 0 bases from V and 2 from J, leaving 10 bases between them. Germline lookup yields CDR1 KGHSH and CDR2 LQKENI. The CDR3 extends over 15 amino acids. The CDR3 is CASSPPGGRQETQYF. The CDR3 DNA reads as TGTGCCAGCTCACCACCAGGGGGGCGGCAAGAGACCCAGTACTTC. The full variable domain, rest sourced from reference TRBV18 and TRBJ2-5, is NAGVMQNPRHLVRRRGQEARLRCSPMKGHSHVYWYRQLPEEGLKFMVYLQKENIIDESGMPKERFSAEFPKEGPSILRIQQVVRGDSAAYFCASSPPGGRQETQYFGPGTRLLVL.

This chain connects TRBV5-6 to TRBJ2-7; D remains ambiguous. The V gene lost 4 bases and the J gene lost 1 base, with 15 bases spanning the gap. The CDR3 spans 15 residues. In germline, CDR1 is SGHDT, CDR2 YYEEEE. As DNA, the CDR3 is TGTGCCAGCAGCGTCCGCGGCAGGATATCCTACGAGCAGTACTTC. Its translation is CASSVRGRISYEQYF.

The V call is TRBV27, the J call TRBJ2-7, with 7 bases matching TRBD2. This CDR3 is built from 13 residues. CDR1 is MNHEY, CDR2 SMNVEV, per germline (reference sequence). After removal of 6 bases from V and 7 bases from J, the junction contained 9 bases not matched to a gene. The CDR3 bases are TGTGCCAGCAGGCCCTCAGCGGGAATGGAGCAGTACTTC. It translates to CASRPSAGMEQYF.

The gene calls are TRBV10-1 and TRBJ2-7; 9 positions agree with TRBD1. Losses at the gene ends were 8 bases for V and 5 bases for J; bases not matched to a gene: 7. The CDR3 is 13 amino acids. Germline V gives CDR1 WNHNN, CDR2 SYGVQD (reference sequence). The CDR3 bases are TGCGCCAGCGGACAGGGGCCGTGGAACGAGCAGTACTTC. Amino acid sequence: CASGQGPWNEQYF.

V gene TRBV2 combines with J gene TRBJ2-1, with D perhaps assigned TRBD1 or TRBD2 (5 bases each). Per germline, CDR1 SNHLY and CDR2 FYNNEI. Trimming pared 8 bases from V and 9 bases from J, leaving 20 bases between. The CDR3 length is 14 residues. CDR3 bases: TGTGCCAGCGAAGAGGGGTATTTATTGAGTGAGCAGTTCTTC. This encodes CASEEGYLLSEQFF.